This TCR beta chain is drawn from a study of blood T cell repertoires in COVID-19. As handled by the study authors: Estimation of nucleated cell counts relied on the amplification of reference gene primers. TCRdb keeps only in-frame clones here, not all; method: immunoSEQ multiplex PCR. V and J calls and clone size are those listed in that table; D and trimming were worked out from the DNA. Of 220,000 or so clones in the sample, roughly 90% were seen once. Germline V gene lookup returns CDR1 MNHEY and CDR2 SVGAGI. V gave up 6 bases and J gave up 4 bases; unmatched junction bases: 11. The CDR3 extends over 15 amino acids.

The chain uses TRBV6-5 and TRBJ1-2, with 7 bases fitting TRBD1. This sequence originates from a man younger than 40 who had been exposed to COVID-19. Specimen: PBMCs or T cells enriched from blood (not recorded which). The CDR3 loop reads CASRPTGTASYGYTF. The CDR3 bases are TGTGCCAGCAGGCCTACCGGGACAGCTAGCTATGGCTACACCTTC.